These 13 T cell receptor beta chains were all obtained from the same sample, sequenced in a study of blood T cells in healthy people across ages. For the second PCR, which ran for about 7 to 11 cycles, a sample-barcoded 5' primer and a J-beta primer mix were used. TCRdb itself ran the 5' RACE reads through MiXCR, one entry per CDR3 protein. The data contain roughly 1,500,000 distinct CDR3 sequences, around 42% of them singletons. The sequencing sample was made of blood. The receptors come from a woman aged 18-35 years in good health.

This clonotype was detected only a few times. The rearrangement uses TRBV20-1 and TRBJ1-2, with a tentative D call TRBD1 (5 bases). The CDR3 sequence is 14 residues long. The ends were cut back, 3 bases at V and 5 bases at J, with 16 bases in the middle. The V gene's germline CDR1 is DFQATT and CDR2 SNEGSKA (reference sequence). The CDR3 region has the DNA TGCAGTGCTAGGGGAACAGGTGTTACTTATGGCTACACCTTC. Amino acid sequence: CSARGTGVTYGYTF.

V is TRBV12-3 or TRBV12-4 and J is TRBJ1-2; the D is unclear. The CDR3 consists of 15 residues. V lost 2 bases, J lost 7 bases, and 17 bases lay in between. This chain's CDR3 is CASSLYGVKGCGYTF. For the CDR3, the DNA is TGTGCCAGCAGTTTATACGGCGTAAAAGGGTGTGGCTACACCTTC.

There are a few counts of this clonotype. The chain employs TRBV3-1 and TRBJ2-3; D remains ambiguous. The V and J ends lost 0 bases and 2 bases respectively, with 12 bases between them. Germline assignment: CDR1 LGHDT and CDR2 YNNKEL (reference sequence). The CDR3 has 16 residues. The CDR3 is CASSQDLLRYTDTQYF. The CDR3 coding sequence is TGTGCCAGCAGCCAAGATCTGTTGCGGTACACAGATACGCAGTATTTT.

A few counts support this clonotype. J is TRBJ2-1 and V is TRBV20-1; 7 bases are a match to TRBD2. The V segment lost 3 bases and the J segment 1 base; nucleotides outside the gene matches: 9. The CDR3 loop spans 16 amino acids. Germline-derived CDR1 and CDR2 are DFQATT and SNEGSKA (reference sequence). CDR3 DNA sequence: TGCAGTGCTAGGGTAGCGGGCCCCGGTTCCTACAATGAGCAGTTCTTC. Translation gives CSARVAGPGSYNEQFF.

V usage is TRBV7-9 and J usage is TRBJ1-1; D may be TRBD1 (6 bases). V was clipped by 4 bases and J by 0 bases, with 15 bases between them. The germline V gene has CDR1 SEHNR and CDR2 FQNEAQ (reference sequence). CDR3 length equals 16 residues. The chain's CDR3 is CASSSPRGSMNTEAFF. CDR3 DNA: TGTGCCAGCAGCTCCCCGAGGGGGTCCATGAACACTGAAGCTTTCTTT.

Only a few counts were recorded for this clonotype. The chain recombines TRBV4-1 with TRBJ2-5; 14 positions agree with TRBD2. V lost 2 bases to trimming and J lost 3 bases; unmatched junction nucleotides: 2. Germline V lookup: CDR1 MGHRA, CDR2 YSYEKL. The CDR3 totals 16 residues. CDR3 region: CASSQRGLAGEETQYF. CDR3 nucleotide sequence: TGCGCCAGCAGCCAACGGGGACTAGCGGGAGAAGAGACCCAGTACTTC.

In DNA form, the CDR3 reads TGTGCCAGCAGCCATTCTTCGTGGTGGGAGGGGAATGAGCAGTTCTTC. Protein: CASSHSSWWEGNEQFF. The rearrangement uses TRBV3-1 and TRBJ2-1; 7 bases are a match to TRBD2. The CDR3 has 16 amino acids. Germline V gene data show CDR1 as LGHDT and CDR2 as YNNKEL (reference sequence). Trimming at V came to 3 bases and at J to 7 bases, leaving 12 bases not matched to a gene.

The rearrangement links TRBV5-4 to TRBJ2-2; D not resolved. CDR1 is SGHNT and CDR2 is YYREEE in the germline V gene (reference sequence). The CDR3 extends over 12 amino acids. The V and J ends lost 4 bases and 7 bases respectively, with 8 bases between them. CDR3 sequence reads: CASSPGNGELFF. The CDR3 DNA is TGTGCCAGCAGCCCTGGTAACGGGGAGCTGTTTTTT.

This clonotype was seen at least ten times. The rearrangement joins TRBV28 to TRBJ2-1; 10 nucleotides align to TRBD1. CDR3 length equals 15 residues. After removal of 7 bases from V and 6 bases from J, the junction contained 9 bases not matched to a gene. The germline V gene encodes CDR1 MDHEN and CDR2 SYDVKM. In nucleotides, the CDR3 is TGTGCCAGCACGCACCGGGGGACAGGGGTCAATGAGCAGTTCTTC. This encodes CASTHRGTGVNEQFF.

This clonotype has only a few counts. In DNA, the CDR3 is TGCAGTGCTAGAGATAGCCGGGAGGAAGAGGATACGCAGTATTTT. Translating gives CSARDSREEEDTQYF. J is TRBJ2-3 and V is TRBV20-1; 7 bases are shared with TRBD2. The CDR3 loop spans 15 amino acids. V lost 0 bases to trimming and J lost 6 bases; unmatched junction nucleotides: 9. Germline V gene data show CDR1 as DFQATT and CDR2 as SNEGSKA (reference sequence).

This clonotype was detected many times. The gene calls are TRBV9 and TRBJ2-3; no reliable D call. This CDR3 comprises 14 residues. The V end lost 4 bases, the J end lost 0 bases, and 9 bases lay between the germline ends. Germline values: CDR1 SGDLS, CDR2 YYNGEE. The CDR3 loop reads CASSRAPSTDTQYF. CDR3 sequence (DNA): TGTGCCAGCAGCCGAGCCCCTAGCACAGATACGCAGTATTTT.

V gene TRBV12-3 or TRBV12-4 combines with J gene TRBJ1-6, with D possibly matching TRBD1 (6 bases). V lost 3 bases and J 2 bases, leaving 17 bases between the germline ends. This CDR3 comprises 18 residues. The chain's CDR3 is CASSLGTPKKTYNSPLHF. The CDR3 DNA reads TGTGCCAGCAGTTTGGGGACACCAAAGAAGACCTATAATTCACCCCTCCACTTT.

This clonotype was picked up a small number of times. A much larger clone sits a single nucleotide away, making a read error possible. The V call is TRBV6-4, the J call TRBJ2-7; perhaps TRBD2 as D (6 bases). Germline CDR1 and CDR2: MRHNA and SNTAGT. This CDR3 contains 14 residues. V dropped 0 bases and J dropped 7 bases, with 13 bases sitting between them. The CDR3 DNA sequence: TGTGCCAGCAGTGACTCGTCCGGGGGAAATGAGCAGTACTTC. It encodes CASSDSSGGNEQYF.